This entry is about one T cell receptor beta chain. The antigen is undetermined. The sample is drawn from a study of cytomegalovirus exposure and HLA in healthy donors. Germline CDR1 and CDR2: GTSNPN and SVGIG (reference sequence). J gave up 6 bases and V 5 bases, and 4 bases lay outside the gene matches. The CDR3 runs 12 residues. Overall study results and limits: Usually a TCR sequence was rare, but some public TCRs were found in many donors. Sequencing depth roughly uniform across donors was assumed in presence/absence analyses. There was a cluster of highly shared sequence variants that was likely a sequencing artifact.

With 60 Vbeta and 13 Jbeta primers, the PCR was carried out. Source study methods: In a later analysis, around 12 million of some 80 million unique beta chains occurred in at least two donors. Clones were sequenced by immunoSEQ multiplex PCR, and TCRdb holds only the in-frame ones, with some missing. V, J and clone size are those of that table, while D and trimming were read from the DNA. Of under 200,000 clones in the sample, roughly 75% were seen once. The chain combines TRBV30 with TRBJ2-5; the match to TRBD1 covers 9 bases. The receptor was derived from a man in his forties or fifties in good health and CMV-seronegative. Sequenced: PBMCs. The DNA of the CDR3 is TGTGCCTGGGGGACAGGGAAACAGACCCAGTACTTC. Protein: CAWGTGKQTQYF. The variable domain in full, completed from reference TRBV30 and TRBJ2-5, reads SQTIHQWPATLVQPVGSPLSLECTVEGTSNPNLYWYRQAAGRGLQLLFYSVGIGQISSEVPQNLSASRPQDRQFILSSKKLLLSDSGFYLCAWGTGKQTQYFGPGTRLLVL.